These 16 T cell receptor beta chains originate from one sample sequenced in a study of memory CD4+ T cells and cytomegalovirus serostatus. Sequencing was performed with immunoSEQ multiplex PCR; in TCRdb, only in-frame clones are kept and a portion is missing. This table holds 50,000 or so clones, 80% to 85% found once. The sort gate was single viable CD3+CD4+CD8-CD45RO+ cells for memory CD4+ T cells. Input material: memory CD4+ T cells from blood. Receptors originate from an adult in good health and CMV-seropositive.

The chain couples TRBV6-6 to TRBJ1-1; 10 nucleotides agree with TRBD1. Germline loops: CDR1 MNHNY, CDR2 SVGAGI (reference sequence). The trim removed 0 bases at V and 4 bases at J, leaving 2 bases unmatched. The CDR3 contains 15 residues. The CDR3 coding sequence is TGTGCCAGCAGTTACTCGGACAGGGGGGCCACTGAAGCTTTCTTT. It yields the protein CASSYSDRGATEAFF.

The V and J genes are TRBV7-9 and TRBJ2-7; maybe TRBD1 (6 bases). The CDR3 is 13 amino acids. The germline V gene encodes CDR1 SEHNR and CDR2 FQNEAQ (reference sequence). V was trimmed by 1 base and J by 5 bases, leaving 9 bases between them. CDR3 sequence (DNA): TGTGCCAGCAGCTTAGTAGGGGGAAACGAGCAGTACTTC. Its protein product is CASSLVGGNEQYF.

As to this clone: Other DNA sequences of this sample code for an identical CDR3. This rearrangement joins TRBV25-1 to TRBJ1-4; D gene ambiguous. Trimming removed 4 bases from V and 3 bases from J, with 6 bases in between. CDR3 length equals 13 residues. Germline V CDR1 and CDR2: MGHDK, SYGVNS. Here the CDR3 reads CASSAGANEKLFF. The CDR3 DNA reads TGTGCCAGCAGTGCTGGGGCTAATGAAAAACTGTTTTTT.

V is TRBV11-1 and J is TRBJ1-1, with a tentative D call TRBD1 (5 bases). Germline lookup yields CDR1 SGHAT and CDR2 FQDESV (reference sequence). Trimming pared 0 bases from V and 0 bases from J, leaving 11 bases between. The CDR3 is 16 residues long. As DNA, the CDR3 is TGTGCCAGCAGCTTAGCCGGGGGGATAATGAACACTGAAGCTTTCTTT. Amino acids: CASSLAGGIMNTEAFF.

The chain joins TRBV12-5 to TRBJ1-5; D is ambiguous. The CDR3 loop spans 12 amino acids. The germline gives CDR1 LGHNT, CDR2 FRNRAP. V lost 6 bases to trimming and J lost 4 bases, with 7 bases between them. The CDR3 is CASGIGNQPQHF. The CDR3 nucleotides are TGTGCTAGTGGGATTGGGAATCAGCCCCAGCATTTT.

The chain links TRBV7-7 to TRBJ2-7; 8 nucleotides line up with TRBD2. Unmatched junction bases numbered 8, after V lost 5 bases and J lost 5 bases. CDR1 and CDR2 from the germline V gene are SSHAT and FNYEAQ (reference sequence). This CDR3 region has 14 residues. As DNA, the CDR3 is TGTGCCAGCAGCCCCGGGAGGGTTTCCAACGAGCAGTACTTC. Its protein is CASSPGRVSNEQYF.

The CDR3 nucleotides are TGTGCCTGGGGGCGGGGGAAGGAATCGGCTTTCTTT. Translation: CAWGRGKESAFF. The chain carries TRBV30 and TRBJ1-1; D is perhaps TRBD1 (5 bases). The germline CDR1 and CDR2 sequences are GTSNPN and SVGIG (reference sequence). This CDR3 has 12 amino acids. The V end lost 5 bases, the J end lost 11 bases, and 18 bases lay between the germline ends.

This chain connects TRBV6-6 to TRBJ1-3; D perhaps matches TRBD1 (6 bases). Germline V gene data show CDR1 as MNHNY and CDR2 as SVGAGI (reference sequence). With 6 bases removed from V and 4 bases from J, the gap between germline ends came to 13 bases. The CDR3 is 14 residues long. Here the CDR3 DNA reads TGTGCCAGCAGACAGGGTGCGGTGGGAAACACCATATATTTT. Translated: CASRQGAVGNTIYF.

This clone has a handful of counts. CDR3 loop: CASSIGQFFNTEAFF. Written as DNA, the CDR3 is TGTGCCAGTAGTATTGGACAGTTTTTCAACACTGAAGCTTTCTTT. V and J are TRBV19 and TRBJ1-1; D may be TRBD1 (6 bases). Germline CDR1 LNHDA, CDR2 SQIVND (reference sequence). The ends were cut back, 3 bases at V and 2 bases at J, with 13 bases in the middle. This CDR3 region has 15 residues.

The table lists this clone with a count of one. The germline gene is not matched at one end of the junction; a read error may be the cause. The chain carries TRBV3-1 (or the pseudogene TRBV3-2) and TRBJ1-3, with D hard to call. The CDR3 consists of 9 residues. Per the germline V gene, CDR1 is LGHDT and CDR2 is YNNKEL (reference sequence). The CDR3 DNA sequence: TGTGCCAGCAGCCAAGTGATCCGTTTT. Translating gives CASSQVIRF.

The chain combines TRBV18 with TRBJ2-7, with D unclear. The germline V and J ends were trimmed by 3 bases and 3 bases, with 21 bases remaining between them. The CDR3 is 17 residues long. Germline V gene data show CDR1 as KGHSH and CDR2 as LQKENI. As DNA, the CDR3 is TGTGCCAGCTCACCGAGGCCGCTCAATCCGATTCTCTACGAGCAGTACTTC. Residues: CASSPRPLNPILYEQYF.

This clone was seen a few times. The CDR3, as DNA: TGTGCCGCCACGTTCCAGAACGGGAATCAGCCCCAGCATTTT. Translation gives CAATFQNGNQPQHF. This rearrangement joins TRBV30 to TRBJ1-5; no clear D gene. V gave up 8 bases and J gave up 4 bases, with 18 bases separating them. The CDR3 length is 14 residues. Germline CDR1 and CDR2: GTSNPN and SVGIG (reference sequence).

The gene calls are TRBV7-2 and TRBJ1-5; TRBD1 agrees at 8 bases. V was clipped by 5 bases and J by 10 bases; unmatched bases: 7. The CDR3 is made up of 13 amino acids. Germline V gives CDR1 SGHTA, CDR2 FQGNSA. This CDR3 is CASSRDGTGPQHF. In nucleotides, the CDR3 is TGTGCCAGCAGCCGTGATGGGACAGGACCCCAGCATTTT.

This clone turned up a few times. The chain couples TRBV7-9 to TRBJ1-1; D unclear. Trimming shortened V by 6 bases and J by 1 base, and 24 bases separated the two germline ends. CDR1 SEHNR and CDR2 FQNEAQ come from the germline V gene (reference sequence). CDR3 length equals 18 residues. CDR3: CASRASGLSSQKNTEAFF. The CDR3 DNA sequence: TGTGCCAGCAGAGCCTCCGGACTGTCAAGCCAGAAGAACACTGAAGCTTTCTTT.

The chain is built from TRBV6-1 and TRBJ1-2; maybe TRBD1 (6 bases). The ends were cut back, 5 bases at V and 5 bases at J, with 15 bases in the middle. Per the germline V gene, CDR1 is MNHNS and CDR2 is SASEGT. The CDR3 consists of 14 residues. CDR3 DNA: TGTGCCAGCAGTATGGACAGTACCTCATATGGCTACACCTTC. Its protein is CASSMDSTSYGYTF.

The CDR3 DNA follows: TGTGCCATCGGGAGAAGTCAGCCCCAGCATTTT. Encoded protein: CAIGRSQPQHF. The V and J genes are TRBV10-3 and TRBJ1-5, with unresolved D. CDR1 is ENHRY, CDR2 SYGVKD, per germline. The CDR3 covers 11 residues. The V gene lost 8 bases and the J gene lost 6 bases, with 8 bases spanning the gap.